This is a list of T cell receptor beta chains from one sample in a study of molecular identifiers for immune sequencing clone quantification. TCRdb reprocessed the PCR reads with MiXCR, giving one entry per CDR3 protein. Among approximately 550,000 distinct CDR3 sequences listed, about a fifth were seen once. The sample consisted of naive CD8+ T cells from blood, with Jurkat cell RNA spiked in. Source of these receptors: a human donor in good health. Some libraries in this study had Jurkat cell RNA spiked in. Both conserved end residues are part of each CDR3. Each record gives: clone size, J gene, D gene, V gene, CDR3 DNA, CDR3 protein. D genes are given only for firm matches. Size is omitted from some rows. Given values are once, few, many or a class for expanded clones.

clone size: -
J gene: TRBJ1-4
D gene: -
V gene: TRBV7-9
CDR3 DNA: TGTGCCAGCAGTAACAAGGCGGACACCCCAGGTGAAAAACTGTTTTTT
CDR3 protein: CASSNKADTPGEKLFF

clone size: many
J gene: TRBJ2-5
D gene: TRBD1
V gene: TRBV15
CDR3 DNA: TGTGCCACCAGCAGATGGGACAGTAAACAAGAGACCCAGTACTTC
CDR3 protein: CATSRWDSKQETQYF

clone size: many
J gene: TRBJ2-7
D gene: TRBD1
V gene: TRBV9
CDR3 DNA: TGTGCCAGCAGCTCACAGGGGCCCCCCCAGTACTTC
CDR3 protein: CASSSQGPPQYF

clone size: many
J gene: TRBJ1-1
D gene: -
V gene: TRBV5-1
CDR3 DNA: TGCGCCAGCAGCTTGGATGGAACTTTACTGAACACTGAAGCTTTCTTT
CDR3 protein: CASSLDGTLLNTEAFF

clone size: many
J gene: TRBJ2-4
D gene: TRBD1
V gene: TRBV28
CDR3 DNA: TGTGCCAGCAGTTACTATTCGGGACAGGGTCAAAACATTCAGTACTTC
CDR3 protein: CASSYYSGQGQNIQYF

clone size: few
J gene: TRBJ1-3
D gene: -
V gene: TRBV11-2
CDR3 DNA: TGTGCCAGCAGCTTAATACCCGACGCAGTTGGAAACACCATATATTTT
CDR3 protein: CASSLIPDAVGNTIYF

clone size: many
J gene: TRBJ1-1
D gene: -
V gene: TRBV4-1
CDR3 DNA: TGCGCCAGCAGCCAAGATAACAGCAACACTGAAGCTTTCTTT
CDR3 protein: CASSQDNSNTEAFF

clone size: many
J gene: TRBJ1-2
D gene: -
V gene: TRBV6-5
CDR3 DNA: TGTGCCAGCAGTTTCCTGACAGACCACTATGGCTACACCTTC
CDR3 protein: CASSFLTDHYGYTF

clone size: many
J gene: TRBJ1-1
D gene: TRBD1
V gene: TRBV6-6
CDR3 DNA: TGTGCCAGCTCCCAAAGCAGGGGGCAGGCTGAAGCTTTCTTT
CDR3 protein: CASSQSRGQAEAFF

clone size: many
J gene: TRBJ1-4
D gene: -
V gene: TRBV7-2
CDR3 DNA: TGTGCCAGCAGCTTCGTTTCGGGCGGTGAAAAACTGTTTTTT
CDR3 protein: CASSFVSGGEKLFF

clone size: many
J gene: TRBJ2-7
D gene: TRBD2
V gene: TRBV20-1
CDR3 DNA: TGCAGTGCTAGAGGACTAGCTCTCAACGAGCAGTACTTC
CDR3 protein: CSARGLALNEQYF

clone size: few
J gene: TRBJ2-1
D gene: -
V gene: TRBV19
CDR3 DNA: TGTGCCAGTAGTTCCAACAACAATGAGCAGTTCTTC
CDR3 protein: CASSSNNNEQFF

clone size: many
J gene: TRBJ1-1
D gene: TRBD1
V gene: TRBV4-3
CDR3 DNA: TGCGCCAGCAGCCAAGTAACCCTGGACAGGGGGGCTGAAGCTTTCTTT
CDR3 protein: CASSQVTLDRGAEAFF

clone size: many
J gene: TRBJ2-5
D gene: -
V gene: TRBV7-6
CDR3 DNA: TGTGCCAGCACGGGGCCAGGGGAGACCCAGTACTTC
CDR3 protein: CASTGPGETQYF

clone size: -
J gene: TRBJ2-1
D gene: -
V gene: TRBV11-2
CDR3 DNA: TGTGCCAGCAGCTTATTCCCAGCTTTCAGCTCCTACAATGAGCAGTTCTTC
CDR3 protein: CASSLFPAFSSYNEQFF

clone size: -
J gene: TRBJ1-2
D gene: -
V gene: TRBV15
CDR3 DNA: TGTGCCACCAGCAGAGATTTTGGCGGGAACTATGGCTACACCTTC
CDR3 protein: CATSRDFGGNYGYTF

clone size: many
J gene: TRBJ2-3
D gene: -
V gene: TRBV20-1
CDR3 DNA: TGCAGTGCTAGAGATAGGACAGCCTTCCCGGATACGCAGTATTTT
CDR3 protein: CSARDRTAFPDTQYF

clone size: -
J gene: TRBJ2-7
D gene: -
V gene: TRBV20-1
CDR3 DNA: TGCAGTGCTAGATCTGGCAGCGACTACGAGCAGTACTTC
CDR3 protein: CSARSGSDYEQYF

clone size: many
J gene: TRBJ2-1
D gene: TRBD1
V gene: TRBV29-1
CDR3 DNA: TGCAGCGGTGACAGGGCGTCCTACAATGAGCAGTTCTTC
CDR3 protein: CSGDRASYNEQFF

clone size: -
J gene: TRBJ2-4
D gene: -
V gene: TRBV4-3
CDR3 DNA: TGCGCCAGCAGCCCGGGATACCAGAACAACATTCAGTACTTC
CDR3 protein: CASSPGYQNNIQYF

clone size: many
J gene: TRBJ1-2
D gene: -
V gene: TRBV6-5
CDR3 DNA: TGTGCCAGCAGCCACATAGAAGGGGCGGAGAACTATGGCTACACCTTC
CDR3 protein: CASSHIEGAENYGYTF

clone size: -
J gene: TRBJ2-7
D gene: TRBD2
V gene: TRBV3-1
CDR3 DNA: TGTGCCAGCAGCCAAGAAGGCCCTAGCGGGGGTTGGTCCTACGAGCAGTACTTC
CDR3 protein: CASSQEGPSGGWSYEQYF

clone size: -
J gene: TRBJ2-6
D gene: -
V gene: TRBV12-3/TRBV12-4
CDR3 DNA: TGTGCCAGCAGAAGACTGGACAGAACCTCTGGGGCCAACGTCCTGACTTTC
CDR3 protein: CASRRLDRTSGANVLTF

clone size: few
J gene: TRBJ2-3
D gene: -
V gene: TRBV5-6
CDR3 DNA: TGTGCCAGCAGCTGGCGATGGGAAGGGGAACACACAGATACGCAGTATTTT
CDR3 protein: CASSWRWEGEHTDTQYF

clone size: many
J gene: TRBJ2-2
D gene: -
V gene: TRBV4-3
CDR3 DNA: TGCGCCAGCAGCCAAGATAGGGCAGCTTACACCGGGGAGCTGTTTTTT
CDR3 protein: CASSQDRAAYTGELFF

clone size: many
J gene: TRBJ1-1
D gene: -
V gene: TRBV29-1
CDR3 DNA: TGCAGCGTTGAAGTATGGACAGAGAACACTGAAGCTTTCTTT
CDR3 protein: CSVEVWTENTEAFF

clone size: many
J gene: TRBJ2-7
D gene: -
V gene: TRBV28
CDR3 DNA: TGTGCCAGCAGTTTAAACAGCCGTCACCCGTACGAGCAGTACTTC
CDR3 protein: CASSLNSRHPYEQYF

clone size: -
J gene: TRBJ2-7
D gene: -
V gene: TRBV4-1
CDR3 DNA: TGCGCCAGCAGCCAATCGGGGGCTACCTACGAGCAGTACTTC
CDR3 protein: CASSQSGATYEQYF

clone size: -
J gene: TRBJ2-3
D gene: TRBD1
V gene: TRBV4-1
CDR3 DNA: TGCGCCGGCAGCCAAGTGGGACAGGGGTTTTGGGACCCTAGCACAGATACGCAGTATTTT
CDR3 protein: CAGSQVGQGFWDPSTDTQYF

clone size: -
J gene: TRBJ1-1
D gene: TRBD1
V gene: TRBV19
CDR3 DNA: TGTGCCAGTAGTATTGGGACAGGGTATATAATGAACACTGAAGCTTTCTTT
CDR3 protein: CASSIGTGYIMNTEAFF

clone size: -
J gene: TRBJ1-1
D gene: -
V gene: TRBV30
CDR3 DNA: TGTGCCTGGAGTCAGGGGCCCATCGCTTTCTTT
CDR3 protein: CAWSQGPIAFF

clone size: -
J gene: TRBJ2-2
D gene: TRBD2
V gene: TRBV12-3/TRBV12-4
CDR3 DNA: TGTGCCAGCAGTTTTGCGGGAGGAGGCACCGGGGAGCTGTTTTTT
CDR3 protein: CASSFAGGGTGELFF

clone size: -
J gene: TRBJ2-7
D gene: -
V gene: TRBV7-9
CDR3 DNA: TGTGCCAGCAGCGGCGCAGAAACACCCTACGAGCAGTACTTC
CDR3 protein: CASSGAETPYEQYF

clone size: many
J gene: TRBJ2-4
D gene: -
V gene: TRBV5-1
CDR3 DNA: TGCGCCAGCAGCGGGGACACCCTAGCCAAAAACATTCAGTACTTC
CDR3 protein: CASSGDTLAKNIQYF

clone size: many
J gene: TRBJ2-2
D gene: -
V gene: TRBV14
CDR3 DNA: TGTGCCAGCAGTTGGCAGTCCCCGAACACCGGGGAGCTGTTTTTT
CDR3 protein: CASSWQSPNTGELFF

clone size: -
J gene: TRBJ1-1
D gene: -
V gene: TRBV4-3
CDR3 DNA: TGCGCCAGCAGTCCCGGGGGATGCATGAACACTGAAGCTTTCTTT
CDR3 protein: CASSPGGCMNTEAFF

clone size: -
J gene: TRBJ2-1
D gene: TRBD2
V gene: TRBV7-6
CDR3 DNA: TGTGCCAGCAGCACCGAAGGACTAGCGGGGGGCTCCTACAATGAGCAGTTCTTC
CDR3 protein: CASSTEGLAGGSYNEQFF

clone size: few
J gene: TRBJ2-7
D gene: -
V gene: TRBV2
CDR3 DNA: TGTGCCAGCAGTGAAGAGGACACCCAATACTCCTACGAGCAGTACTTC
CDR3 protein: CASSEEDTQYSYEQYF